This T cell receptor (beta chain) was recovered during a study of OX40 agonist ivuxolimab in advanced cancers. Study as a whole: Partial responses were seen in three patients, one with hepatocellular carcinoma and two with cutaneous melanoma.

Sampling times: baseline, cycle 4 day 1, cycle 7 day 1. Study-wide findings and caveats: CD8+ T cells were the subset that, on average, had more expanded clones than CD4+.

V lost 2 bases and J 2 bases, leaving 10 bases between the germline ends. CDR1 MGHDK and CDR2 SYGVNS come from the germline V gene. This CDR3 spans 15 amino acids. Note on this clone: Its target is not known.

Profiled with immunoSEQ multiplex PCR; TCRdb holds only in-frame clones, not every one. The sample gives about 28,000 clones, about 84% of which show up once; about 25% is in the top ten. The sample consisted of CD4+ or CD8+ T cells sorted from blood, taken in a trial of the OX40 agonist ivuxolimab. This TCR derives from an adult with an advanced solid tumor such as melanoma, head and neck, liver or kidney cancer. The rearrangement links TRBV25-1 to TRBJ1-3, with no clear D. In nucleotides, the CDR3 is TGTGCCAGCAGTGAAGGCAGGAGCACTGGAAACACCATATATTTT. It codes for CASSEGRSTGNTIYF. The entire variable domain, with the rest obtained from reference TRBV25-1 and TRBJ1-3, is as follows: EADIYQTPRYLVIGTGKKITLECSQTMGHDKMYWYQQDPGMELHLIHYSYGVNSTEKGDLSSESTVSRIRTEHFPLTLESARPSHTSQYLCASSEGRSTGNTIYFGEGSWLTVV.